This TCR beta chain was recorded in a study of cytomegalovirus exposure and HLA in healthy donors. The CDR3 sequence is 10 residues long. CDR1 MNHEY and CDR2 SVGAGI come from the germline V gene. V trimming: 11 bases; J trimming: 14 bases; junction bases outside the gene matches: 9. Vbeta (60) and Jbeta (13) primers were used in the PCR. The assay was immunoSEQ multiplex PCR, and TCRdb's table has in-frame clones only and misses some. The profile shows roughly 190,000 clones, roughly 13% of them singletons. This TCR was recovered from a man aged 45 to 65 in good health and CMV-seropositive. The chain uses TRBV6-5 and TRBJ1-1, with 9 nucleotides matching TRBD1. Sequenced sample: PBMCs. The CDR3 nucleotides are TGTGCCTCCAGGGACAGGGTTTGGTTCTTT. Translating it yields CASRDRVWFF.